This T cell receptor (beta chain) derives from a study of shared clonotypes between healthy human individuals. Broader study findings: Rarefaction showed that sequencing of sorted subsets was incomplete (despite large depth).

Assay used: immunoSEQ multiplex PCR; TCRdb lists only in-frame clones, some missing. The sample contains some 95,000 clones, 67% of which appear only once. The germline V gene encodes CDR1 SNHLY and CDR2 FYNNEI. This CDR3 contains 16 residues. The junction had 12 bases not matched to a gene; V was cut back by 7 bases and J by 5 bases. Comments on this clone: Its target is not known.

The specimen was memory CD8+ T cells sorted from blood. Subset given: CD45RO+ cells pooled with CCR7-negative TemRA cells. This TCR derives from a man younger than 40 in good health. This rearrangement joins TRBV2 to TRBJ2-1, with TRBD2 identical over 9 bases. The CDR3 reads CASTHLGLARNNEQFF. The DNA for the CDR3 is TGTGCCAGCACTCACCTAGGACTAGCGAGGAACAATGAGCAGTTCTTC.